This T cell receptor beta chain is drawn from a study of blood T cell repertoires in COVID-19. For the study at large: COVID-19 samples from acute and convalescent phases originated in the United States, Italy and Spain. T cells, B-cell-depleted T cells, or PBMCs supplied cDNA or gDNA.

Looked up from germline, CDR1 is SGDLS and CDR2 is YYNGEE. The V end was cut by 0 bases, the J end by 8 bases, with 12 bases between. This CDR3 is built from 14 residues. Original analysis: Nucleated cell number was recorded as an estimate derived from reference gene primer amplification. Sequencing was performed with immunoSEQ multiplex PCR; in TCRdb, only in-frame clones are kept and a portion is missing. The V and J calls and clone size were taken over from that table, and D and trimming were inferred from the DNA. The data contain 200,000 to 250,000 clones, roughly nine tenths of them singletons.

This chain links TRBV9 with TRBJ2-1, with a tentative D call TRBD1 (5 bases). This clonotype was obtained from a man aged 60 to 69 with acute or convalescent COVID-19. Sequencing was done on a sample of peripheral blood. CDR3 nucleotides: TGTGCCAGCAGCGTAGCAAGGGGAATGGATGAGCAGTTCTTC. It yields the protein CASSVARGMDEQFF.